The clone carrying this TCR beta chain has a count of ten or more. Antigen: not known. This sample was included in a study of response to subunit inactivated influenza vaccine. TCRdb passed the RT-PCR reads through MiXCR, listing each CDR3 protein once. The data show hundreds of thousands of distinct CDR3 sequences, 6% to 9% seen once. Whole-study results and caveats: Authors suggested each seasonal flu vaccination may recruit only limited numbers of new T cells.

V dropped 6 bases and J dropped 2 bases, with 12 bases sitting between them. This CDR3 spans 14 amino acids. Germline lookup yields CDR1 LGHNA and CDR2 YNFKEQ. The sample was PBMCs from blood, taken less than 30 months after vaccination. The chain carries TRBV4-2 and TRBJ2-3, with D possibly matching TRBD1 (6 bases). This sequence was found in a man between 50 and 70 years old who received an inactivated influenza vaccine. The CDR3 sequence is CASRVTGDTDTQYF. CDR3 DNA sequence: TGTGCCAGCAGGGTGACAGGCGACACAGATACGCAGTATTTT.